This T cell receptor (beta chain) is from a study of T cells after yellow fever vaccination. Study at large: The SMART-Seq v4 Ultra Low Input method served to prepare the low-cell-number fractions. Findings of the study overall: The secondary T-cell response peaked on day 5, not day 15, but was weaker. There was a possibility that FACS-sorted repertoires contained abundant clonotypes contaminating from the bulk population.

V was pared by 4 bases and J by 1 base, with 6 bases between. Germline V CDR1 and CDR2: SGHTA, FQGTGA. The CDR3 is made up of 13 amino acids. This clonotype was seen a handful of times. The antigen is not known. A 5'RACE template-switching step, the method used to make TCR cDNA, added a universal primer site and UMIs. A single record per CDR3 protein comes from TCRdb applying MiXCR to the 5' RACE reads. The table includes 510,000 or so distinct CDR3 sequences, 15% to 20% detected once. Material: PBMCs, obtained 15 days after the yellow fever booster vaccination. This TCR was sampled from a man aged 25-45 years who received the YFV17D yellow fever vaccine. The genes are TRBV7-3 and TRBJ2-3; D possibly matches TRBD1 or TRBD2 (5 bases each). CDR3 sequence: CASSWDGTDTQYF. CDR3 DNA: TGTGCCAGCAGCTGGGACGGCACAGATACGCAGTATTTT.